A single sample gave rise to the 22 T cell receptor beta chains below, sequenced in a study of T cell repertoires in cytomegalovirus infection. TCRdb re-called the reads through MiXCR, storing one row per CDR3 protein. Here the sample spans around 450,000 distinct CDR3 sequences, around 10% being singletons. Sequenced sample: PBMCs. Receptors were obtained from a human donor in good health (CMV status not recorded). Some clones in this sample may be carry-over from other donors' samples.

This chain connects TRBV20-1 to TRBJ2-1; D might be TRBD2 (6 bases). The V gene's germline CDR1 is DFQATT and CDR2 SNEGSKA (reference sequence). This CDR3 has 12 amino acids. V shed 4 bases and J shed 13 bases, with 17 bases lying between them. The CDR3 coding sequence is TGCAGTGCTAAAAGAGCGCGGGATCACCAGTTCTTC. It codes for CSAKRARDHQFF.

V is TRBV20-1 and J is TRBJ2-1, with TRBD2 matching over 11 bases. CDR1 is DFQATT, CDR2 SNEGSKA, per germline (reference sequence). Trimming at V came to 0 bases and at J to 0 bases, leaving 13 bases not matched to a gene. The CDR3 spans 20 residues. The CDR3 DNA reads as TGCAGTGCTAGAGATACCCCGGCTAGCGGGAGGACCAGCTCCTACAATGAGCAGTTCTTC. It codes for CSARDTPASGRTSSYNEQFF.

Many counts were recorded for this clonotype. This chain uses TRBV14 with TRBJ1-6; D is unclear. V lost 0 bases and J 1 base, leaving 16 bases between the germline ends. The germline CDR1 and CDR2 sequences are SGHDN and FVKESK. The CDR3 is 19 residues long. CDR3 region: CASSQDPRQSTSYNSPLHF. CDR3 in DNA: TGTGCCAGCAGCCAAGATCCCAGGCAATCCACGTCCTATAATTCACCCCTCCACTTT.

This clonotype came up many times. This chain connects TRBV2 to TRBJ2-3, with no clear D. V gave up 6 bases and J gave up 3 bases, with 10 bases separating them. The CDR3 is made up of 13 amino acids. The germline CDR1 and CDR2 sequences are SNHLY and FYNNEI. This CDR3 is CASSQRRTDTQYF. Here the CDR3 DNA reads TGTGCCAGCAGCCAAAGGAGAACAGATACGCAGTATTTT.

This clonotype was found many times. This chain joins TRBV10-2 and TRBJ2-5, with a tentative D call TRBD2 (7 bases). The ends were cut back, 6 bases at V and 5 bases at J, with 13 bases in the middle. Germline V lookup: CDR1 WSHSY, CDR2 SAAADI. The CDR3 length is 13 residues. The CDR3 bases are TGCGCCAGCAGCGACCCGGGGGGCGAGACCCAGTACTTC. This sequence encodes CASSDPGGETQYF.

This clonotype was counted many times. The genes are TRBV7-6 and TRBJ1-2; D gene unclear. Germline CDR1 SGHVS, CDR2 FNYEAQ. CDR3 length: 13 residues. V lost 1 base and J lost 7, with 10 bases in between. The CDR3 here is CASSLGGGFGYTF. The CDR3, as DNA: TGTGCCAGCAGCTTAGGTGGTGGGTTTGGCTACACCTTC. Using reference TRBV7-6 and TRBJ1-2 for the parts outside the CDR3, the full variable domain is GAGVSQSPRYKVTKRGQDVALRCDPISGHVSLYWYRQALGQGPEFLTYFNYEAQQDKSGLPNDRFSAERPEGSISTLTIQRTEQRDSAMYRCASSLGGGFGYTFGSGTRLTVV.

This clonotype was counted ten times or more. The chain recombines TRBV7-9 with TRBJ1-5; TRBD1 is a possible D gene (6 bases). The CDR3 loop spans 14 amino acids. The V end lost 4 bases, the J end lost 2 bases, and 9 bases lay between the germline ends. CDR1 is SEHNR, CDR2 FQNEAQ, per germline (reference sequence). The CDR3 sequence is CASSSHRGNQPQHF. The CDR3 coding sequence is TGTGCCAGCAGCTCCCACAGGGGCAATCAGCCCCAGCATTTT.

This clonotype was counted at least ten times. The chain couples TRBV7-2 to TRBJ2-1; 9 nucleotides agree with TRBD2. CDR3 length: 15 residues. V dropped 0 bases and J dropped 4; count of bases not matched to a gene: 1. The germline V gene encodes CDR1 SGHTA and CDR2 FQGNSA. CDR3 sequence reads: CASSLATSGYNEQFF. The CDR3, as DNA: TGTGCCAGCAGCTTAGCGACTAGCGGATACAATGAGCAGTTCTTC.

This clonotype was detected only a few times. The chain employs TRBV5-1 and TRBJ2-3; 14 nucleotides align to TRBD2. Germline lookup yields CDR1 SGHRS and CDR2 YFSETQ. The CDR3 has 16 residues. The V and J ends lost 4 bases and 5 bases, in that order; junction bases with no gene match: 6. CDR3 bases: TGCGCCAGCAGCAAGGGACTAGCGGGAGTAAAAGATACGCAGTATTTT. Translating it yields CASSKGLAGVKDTQYF. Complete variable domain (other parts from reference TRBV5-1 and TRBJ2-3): KAGVTQTPRYLIKTRGQQVTLSCSPISGHRSVSWYQQTPGQGLQFLFEYFSETQRNKGNFPGRFSGRQFSNSRSEMNVSTLELGDSALYLCASSKGLAGVKDTQYFGPGTRLTVL.

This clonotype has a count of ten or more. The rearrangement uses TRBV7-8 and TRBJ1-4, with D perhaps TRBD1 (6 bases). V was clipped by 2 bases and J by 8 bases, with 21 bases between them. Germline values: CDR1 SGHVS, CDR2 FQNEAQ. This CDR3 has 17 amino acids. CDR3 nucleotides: TGTGCCAGCAGCTTAAGGCGTGGGGACATGTTTAGGGAAAAACTGTTTTTT. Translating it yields CASSLRRGDMFREKLFF.

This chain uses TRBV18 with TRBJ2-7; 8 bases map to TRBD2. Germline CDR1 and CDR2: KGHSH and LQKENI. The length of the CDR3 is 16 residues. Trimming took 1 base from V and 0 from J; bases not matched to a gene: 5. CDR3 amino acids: CASSPRSSGLSYEQYF. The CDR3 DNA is TGTGCCAGCTCACCACGGTCTAGCGGGCTCTCCTACGAGCAGTACTTC.

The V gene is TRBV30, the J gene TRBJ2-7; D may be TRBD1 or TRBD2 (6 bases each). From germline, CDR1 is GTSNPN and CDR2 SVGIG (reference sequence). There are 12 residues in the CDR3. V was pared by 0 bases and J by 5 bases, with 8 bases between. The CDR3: CAWSVGGHEQYF. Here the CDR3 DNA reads TGTGCCTGGAGTGTCGGGGGCCACGAGCAGTACTTC.

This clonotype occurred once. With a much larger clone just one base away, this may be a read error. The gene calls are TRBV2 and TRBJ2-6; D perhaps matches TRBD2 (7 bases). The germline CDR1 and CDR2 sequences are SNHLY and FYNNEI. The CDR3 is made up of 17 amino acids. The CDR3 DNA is TGTGCCAGCACAATGGGGGGGCCACACTCTGGGTCCAACGTCCTGACTTTC. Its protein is CASTMGGPHSGSNVLTF.

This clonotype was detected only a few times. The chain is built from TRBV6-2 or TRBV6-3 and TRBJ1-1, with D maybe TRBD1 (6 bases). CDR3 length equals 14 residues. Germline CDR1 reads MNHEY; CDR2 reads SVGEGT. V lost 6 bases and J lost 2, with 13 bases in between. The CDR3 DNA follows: TGTGCCAGCAGGACACCAGGGGCTAACACTGAAGCTTTCTTT. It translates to CASRTPGANTEAFF.

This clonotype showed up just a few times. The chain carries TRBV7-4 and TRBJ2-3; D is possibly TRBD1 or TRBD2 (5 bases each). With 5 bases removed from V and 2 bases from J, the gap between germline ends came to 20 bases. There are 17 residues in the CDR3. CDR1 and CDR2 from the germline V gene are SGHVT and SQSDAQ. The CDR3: CASSPVGVGPITDTQYF. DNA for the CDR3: TGTGCCAGCAGCCCTGTGGGGGTAGGCCCCATCACAGATACGCAGTATTTT.

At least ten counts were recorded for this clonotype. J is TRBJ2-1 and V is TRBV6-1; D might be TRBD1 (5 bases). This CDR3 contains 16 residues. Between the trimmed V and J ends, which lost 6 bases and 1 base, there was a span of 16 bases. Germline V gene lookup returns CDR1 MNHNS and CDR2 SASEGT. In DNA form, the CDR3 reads TGTGCCAGCAGCTCCCAGGGAAAAGGGTCCTACAATGAGCAGTTCTTC. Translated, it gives CASSSQGKGSYNEQFF.

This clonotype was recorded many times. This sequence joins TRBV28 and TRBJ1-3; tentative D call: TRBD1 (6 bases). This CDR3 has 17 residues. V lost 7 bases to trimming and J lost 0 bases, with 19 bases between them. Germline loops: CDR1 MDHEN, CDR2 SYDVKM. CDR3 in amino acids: CASIQTEGTRSGNTIYF. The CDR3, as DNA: TGTGCCAGCATTCAAACTGAGGGGACACGCTCTGGAAACACCATATATTTT.

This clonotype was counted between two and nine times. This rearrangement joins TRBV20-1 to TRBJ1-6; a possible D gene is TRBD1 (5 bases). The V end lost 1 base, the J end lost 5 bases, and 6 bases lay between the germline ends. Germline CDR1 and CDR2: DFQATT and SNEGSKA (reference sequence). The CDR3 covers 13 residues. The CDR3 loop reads CSARVRDNSPLHF. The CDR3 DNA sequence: TGCAGTGCTAGAGTCAGGGATAATTCACCCCTCCACTTT.

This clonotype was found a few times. The chain's CDR3 is CSTGTSDEQFF. The CDR3 nucleotides are TGCAGCACCGGGACGTCGGATGAGCAGTTCTTC. The chain couples TRBV29-1 to TRBJ2-1; D may match TRBD1 or TRBD2 (5 bases each). Trimming took off 8 bases at V and 8 bases at J, with 13 bases between the two ends. Germline CDR1 and CDR2: SQVTM and ANQGSEA. The CDR3 sequence is 11 residues long.

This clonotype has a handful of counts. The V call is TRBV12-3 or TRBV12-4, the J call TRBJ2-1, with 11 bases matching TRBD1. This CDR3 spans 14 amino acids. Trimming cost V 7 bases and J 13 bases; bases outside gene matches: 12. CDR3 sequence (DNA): TGTGCCAGCACCCAGGGACAGGGGGATTTAGACCAGTTCTTC. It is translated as CASTQGQGDLDQFF.

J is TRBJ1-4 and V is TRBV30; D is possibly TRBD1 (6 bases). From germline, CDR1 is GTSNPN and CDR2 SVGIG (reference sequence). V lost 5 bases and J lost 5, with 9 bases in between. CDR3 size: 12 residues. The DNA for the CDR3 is TGTGCCTGGGGGGACAAGAATGAAAAACTGTTTTTT. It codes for CAWGDKNEKLFF.

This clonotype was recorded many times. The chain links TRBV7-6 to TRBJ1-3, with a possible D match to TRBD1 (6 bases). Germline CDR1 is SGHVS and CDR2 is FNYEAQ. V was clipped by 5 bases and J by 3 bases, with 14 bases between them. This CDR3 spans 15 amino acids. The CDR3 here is CASSRGQIVGNTIYF. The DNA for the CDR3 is TGTGCCAGCAGCAGAGGACAGATAGTTGGAAACACCATATATTTT.